This passage covers 14 T cell receptor beta chains from one sample sequenced in a study of blood T cell repertoires in COVID-19. Profiling relied on immunoSEQ multiplex PCR, and the TCRdb table lists in-frame clones only, not all of them. The sample lists nearly 95,000 clones, around nine tenths occurring once. The sequenced sample was peripheral blood. These TCRs come from a woman of 80 years or more with acute or convalescent COVID-19.

This chain links TRBV6-2 or TRBV6-3 with TRBJ2-5; 10 bases fit TRBD1. V shed 5 bases, J shed 2 bases, and the junction held 8 bases outside the gene matches. This CDR3 spans 16 amino acids. Germline CDR1 is MNHEY and CDR2 is SVGEGT. CDR3 in DNA: TGTGCCAGCAGTGCGCCCCGGGACAGGGGTCAAGAGACCCAGTACTTC. Translating it yields CASSAPRDRGQETQYF.

This chain joins TRBV20-1 and TRBJ1-1; D gene uncertain. The V gene lost 1 base and the J gene lost 4 bases, with 4 bases spanning the gap. Per the germline V gene, CDR1 is DFQATT and CDR2 is SNEGSKA (reference sequence). The CDR3 covers 11 residues. CDR3 region: CSARGGTEAFF. The CDR3 bases are TGCAGTGCTAGAGGCGGCACTGAAGCTTTCTTT.

The rearrangement links TRBV15 to TRBJ2-3, with a tentative D call TRBD1 (5 bases). Per the germline V gene, CDR1 is LNHNV and CDR2 is YYDKDF (reference sequence). The CDR3 is 16 amino acids. V was clipped by 2 bases and J by 1 base, with 13 bases between them. The CDR3 DNA reads as TGTGCCACCAGCAGATTAGACAGACCCGGCACAGATACGCAGTATTTT. The encoded protein is CATSRLDRPGTDTQYF.

The V gene is TRBV21-1, the J gene TRBJ2-3; the table calls TRBD2, which could not be checked here. TRBV21-1 is annotated as a pseudogene. CDR3 length equals 9 residues. This CDR3 reads CASSLTQYF. CDR3 bases: TGTGCCAGCAGTCTTACGCAGTATTTT.

This chain uses TRBV30 with TRBJ1-2; 7 bases are shared with TRBD1. Looked up from germline, CDR1 is GTSNPN and CDR2 is SVGIG (reference sequence). J gave up 7 bases and V 2 bases, and 4 bases lay outside the gene matches. There are 12 residues in the CDR3. CDR3 DNA: TGTGCCTGGAGTATGTCAGGGGGTGGCTACACCTTC. Amino acid sequence: CAWSMSGGGYTF.

V gene TRBV14 combines with J gene TRBJ1-2, with 7 bases identical to TRBD1. Germline CDR1 and CDR2: SGHDN and FVKESK. The CDR3 has 16 amino acids. J gave up 5 bases and V 4 bases, and 13 bases lay outside the gene matches. CDR3 protein: CASSLNPGQKSYGYTF. The DNA of the CDR3 is TGTGCCAGCAGCCTGAATCCGGGACAGAAGTCGTATGGCTACACCTTC.

V gene TRBV30 combines with J gene TRBJ1-3, with 9 bases matching TRBD1. CDR3 length: 12 residues. V lost 5 bases, J lost 6 bases, and 2 bases stayed unmatched. The germline V gene encodes CDR1 GTSNPN and CDR2 SVGIG (reference sequence). The chain's CDR3 is CAWRTGENTIYF. The CDR3 DNA follows: TGTGCCTGGCGGACAGGGGAAAACACCATATATTTT.

The genes are TRBV6-5 and TRBJ1-6, with D possibly being TRBD1 (6 bases). V gave up 0 bases and J gave up 6 bases, with 12 bases separating them. CDR3 length: 16 residues. Germline loops: CDR1 MNHEY, CDR2 SVGAGI. The CDR3 nucleotides read TGTGCCAGCAGTTACTCGAGGGAACAGGGTAATTCACCCCTCCACTTT. Encoded protein: CASSYSREQGNSPLHF.

The V and J genes are TRBV18 and TRBJ2-7; TRBD1 might be the D (5 bases). This CDR3 comprises 12 residues. The germline V and J ends were trimmed by 4 bases and 5 bases, with 9 bases remaining between them. CDR1 KGHSH and CDR2 LQKENI come from the germline V gene. DNA of the CDR3: TGTGCCAGCTCACGTAAAGGGGACGAGCAGTACTTC. It is translated as CASSRKGDEQYF. Together with reference TRBV18 and TRBJ2-7, the CDR3 gives the full variable domain: NAGVMQNPRHLVRRRGQEARLRCSPMKGHSHVYWYRQLPEEGLKFMVYLQKENIIDESGMPKERFSAEFPKEGPSILRIQQVVRGDSAAYFCASSRKGDEQYFGPGTRLTVT.

The CDR3 here is CASSKTGTGGSPLHF. The CDR3 region has the DNA TGTGCCAGCAGTAAAACCGGGACAGGGGGTTCACCCCTCCACTTT. The chain is built from TRBV6-2 or TRBV6-3 and TRBJ1-6; 11 positions agree with TRBD1. Looked up from germline, CDR1 is MNHEY and CDR2 is SVGEGT. V was clipped by 5 bases and J by 9 bases; unmatched bases: 6. The CDR3 spans 15 residues.

The J gene is TRBJ2-5, the V gene TRBV6-4; TRBD2 matches 13 bases. The germline V gene has CDR1 MRHNA and CDR2 SNTAGT. The CDR3 is made up of 17 amino acids. With 6 bases clipped from V and 3 bases from J, the junction kept 10 bases outside the gene matches. For the CDR3, the DNA is TGTGCCAGCAGGGGGACTAGCGGGGCTCACTACAAAGAGACCCAGTACTTC. This gives the protein CASRGTSGAHYKETQYF.

J is TRBJ1-6 and V is TRBV5-6; TRBD1 is a possible D gene (5 bases). This CDR3 contains 17 residues. Germline V gene sequence: CDR1 SGHDT, CDR2 YYEEEE. Deletions cut 0 bases from V and 0 bases from J, with 10 bases between. The CDR3 nucleotides read TGTGCCAGCAGCTTGGATGGGGCCAGCTCCTATAATTCACCCCTCCACTTT. It translates to CASSLDGASSYNSPLHF. The complete variable domain, with remaining parts taken from reference TRBV5-6 and TRBJ1-6, reads DAGVTQSPTHLIKTRGQQVTLRCSPKSGHDTVSWYQQALGQGPQFIFQYYEEEERQRGNFPDRFSGHQFPNYSSELNVNALLLGDSALYLCASSLDGASSYNSPLHFGNGTRLTVT.

This chain links TRBV6-2 or TRBV6-3 with TRBJ1-1; TRBD1 matches 9 bases. Germline assignment: CDR1 MNHEY and CDR2 SVGEGT. CDR3 length: 14 amino acids. The ends lost 6 bases at V and 7 bases at J; junction bases unmatched: 9. The CDR3 region is CASSPGQGWGEAFF. The CDR3 DNA sequence: TGTGCCAGCAGCCCGGGACAGGGATGGGGTGAAGCTTTCTTT.

The V call is TRBV11-3, the J call TRBJ2-2; D may be TRBD2 (5 bases). The V and J ends lost 5 bases and 7 bases respectively, with 14 bases between them. The CDR3 loop spans 14 amino acids. CDR1 is SGHNT, CDR2 YENEEA, per germline. As DNA, the CDR3 is TGTGCCAGCAGCCCAGGCGAGCGGCTCGGGGAGCTGTTTTTT. It yields the protein CASSPGERLGELFF.